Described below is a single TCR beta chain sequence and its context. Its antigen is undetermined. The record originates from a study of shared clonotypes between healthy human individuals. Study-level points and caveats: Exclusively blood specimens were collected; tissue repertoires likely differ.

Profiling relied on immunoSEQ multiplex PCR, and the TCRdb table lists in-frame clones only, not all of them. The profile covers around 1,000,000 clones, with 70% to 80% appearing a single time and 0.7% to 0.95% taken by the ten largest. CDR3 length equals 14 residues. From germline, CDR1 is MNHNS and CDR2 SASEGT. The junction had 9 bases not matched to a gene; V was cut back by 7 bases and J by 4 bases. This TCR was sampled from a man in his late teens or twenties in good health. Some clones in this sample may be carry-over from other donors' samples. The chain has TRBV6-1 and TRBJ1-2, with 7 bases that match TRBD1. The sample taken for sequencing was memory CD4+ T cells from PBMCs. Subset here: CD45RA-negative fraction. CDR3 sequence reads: CASIPGGGSYGYTF. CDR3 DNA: TGTGCCAGCATCCCGGGAGGGGGCAGCTATGGCTACACCTTC.